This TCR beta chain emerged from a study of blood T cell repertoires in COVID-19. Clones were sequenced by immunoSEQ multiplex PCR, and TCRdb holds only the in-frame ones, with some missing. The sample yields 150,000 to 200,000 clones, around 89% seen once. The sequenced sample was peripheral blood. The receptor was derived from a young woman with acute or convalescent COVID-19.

The CDR3 DNA follows: TGCGCCAGCAGCTCCGGGACTAGCGCCTACAATGAGCAGTTCTTC. Protein sequence: CASSSGTSAYNEQFF. The chain is built from TRBV5-1 and TRBJ2-1, with 10 bases fitting TRBD2. This CDR3 has 15 residues. Germline CDR1 and CDR2: SGHRS and YFSETQ. Losses at the gene ends were 3 bases for V and 2 bases for J; bases not matched to a gene: 2.